This T cell receptor beta chain came from a study of cytomegalovirus exposure and HLA in healthy donors. Germline-derived CDR1 and CDR2 are SGHDT and YYEEEE. The CDR3 spans 14 residues. Trimming took 1 base from V and 0 from J, leaving 4 bases between them. The sample holds a few counts of this clone. 60 Vbeta and 13 Jbeta primers were used in PCR. Clones were read by immunoSEQ multiplex PCR, and TCRdb kept only the in-frame ones, dropping some. The sample has approximately 200,000 clones; more than 65% are singletons. Sequencing was done on a sample of PBMCs. The chain carries TRBV5-6 and TRBJ2-2; no clear D gene. This TCR derives from a woman in her twenties or thirties in good health and CMV-seropositive. CDR3 protein: CASSLPANTGELFF. As DNA, the CDR3 is TGTGCCAGCAGCTTGCCAGCGAACACCGGGGAGCTGTTTTTT.